Below are 28 T cell receptor beta chains sequenced from a single sample in a study of CD4 T cells in relation to SARS-CoV-2 and coronaviruses. The unexposed donors gave CD4+ T cells in 2011-2018, prior to COVID-19. After around nine days of culture, CD4+ T cells were isolated. No antigen is known for these receptors. TCRdb's copy holds only in-frame clones and misses some; the assay was immunoSEQ multiplex PCR. In the table there are about 22,000 clones, about 71% of which are singletons. Specimen: CD4+ T cells from PBMCs, cultured in vitro. Receptors originate from a human donor in good health.

Only a few counts were recorded for this clone. V usage is TRBV7-8 and J usage is TRBJ1-6, with 8 bases matching TRBD1. Trimming removed 5 bases from V and 9 bases from J; junction bases left unmatched: 6. From germline, CDR1 is SGHVS and CDR2 FQNEAQ. CDR3 length: 14 amino acids. CDR3 in DNA: TGTGCCAGCAGCGGGCCAGGGGGCCGTTCACCCCTCCACTTT. It encodes CASSGPGGRSPLHF.

The rearrangement uses TRBV6-6 and TRBJ1-2; 9 bases map to TRBD1. The CDR3 extends over 14 amino acids. Germline lookup yields CDR1 MNHNY and CDR2 SVGAGI (reference sequence). Germline trimming cut 10 bases from V and 0 bases from J; bases unmatched to any gene: 6. The CDR3 region is CATRDRETNYGYTF. DNA of the CDR3: TGTGCCACCCGGGACAGGGAAACTAACTATGGCTACACCTTC.

The chain combines TRBV9 with TRBJ1-3; D perhaps matches TRBD1 (6 bases). V lost 6 bases and J 4 bases, leaving 11 bases between the germline ends. Germline lookup yields CDR1 SGDLS and CDR2 YYNGEE. This CDR3 has 13 amino acids. CDR3 residues: CASTSQGGNTIYF. CDR3 in DNA: TGTGCCAGCACTTCACAGGGCGGAAACACCATATATTTT. Combining the CDR3 with reference TRBV9 and TRBJ1-3 gives the whole variable domain DSGVTQTPKHLITATGQRVTLRCSPRSGDLSVYWYQQSLDQGLQFLIQYYNGEERAKGNILERFSAQQFPDLHSELNLSSLELGDSALYFCASTSQGGNTIYFGEGSWLTVV.

This chain joins TRBV11-2 and TRBJ1-2; possible D gene TRBD1, 6 bases. The CDR3 has 15 amino acids. Per germline, CDR1 SGHAT and CDR2 FQNNGV. Trimming took off 2 bases at V and 0 bases at J, with 10 bases between the two ends. The CDR3 loop reads CASSLLGAANYGYTF. CDR3 sequence (DNA): TGTGCCAGCAGCTTATTGGGGGCAGCTAACTATGGCTACACCTTC.

The rearrangement uses TRBV19 and TRBJ2-7; D gene unclear. CDR3 length equals 14 residues. V lost 4 bases and J lost 0, with 10 bases in between. Germline lookup yields CDR1 LNHDA and CDR2 SQIVND (reference sequence). CDR3 region: CASSTVGYSYEQYF. CDR3 in DNA: TGTGCCAGTAGTACCGTGGGCTACTCCTACGAGCAGTACTTC.

This clone turned up a few times. V usage is TRBV6-2 or TRBV6-3 and J usage is TRBJ2-1; D not certain. V was clipped by 3 bases and J by 5 bases, with 5 bases between them. CDR3 length: 12 amino acids. From germline, CDR1 is MNHEY and CDR2 SVGEGT. Here the CDR3 DNA reads TGTGCCAGCAGTTATGTAGACAATGAGCAGTTCTTC. Translation: CASSYVDNEQFF.

J is TRBJ1-2 and V is TRBV6-2 or TRBV6-3, with 7 bases matching TRBD1. This CDR3 has 14 amino acids. CDR1 is MNHEY, CDR2 SVGEGT, per germline. V was clipped by 4 bases and J by 7 bases; unmatched bases: 9. The CDR3 protein is CASSSQQGRGGYTF. CDR3 bases: TGTGCCAGCAGTTCGCAACAGGGGAGAGGTGGCTACACCTTC.

The chain has TRBV19 and TRBJ2-3; TRBD1 matches 7 bases. Looked up from germline, CDR1 is LNHDA and CDR2 is SQIVND (reference sequence). The CDR3 covers 15 residues. With 1 base clipped from V and 5 bases from J, the junction kept 6 bases outside the gene matches. This CDR3 is CASSIGRGQRDTQYF. CDR3 in DNA: TGTGCCAGTAGTATAGGAAGGGGACAGCGAGATACGCAGTATTTT. The full variable domain, with the rest looked up from reference TRBV19 and TRBJ2-3, is DGGITQSPKYLFRKEGQNVTLSCEQNLNHDAMYWYRQDPGQGLRLIYYSQIVNDFQKGDIAEGYSVSREKKESFPLTVTSAQKNPTAFYLCASSIGRGQRDTQYFGPGTRLTVL.

V and J are TRBV12-3 or TRBV12-4 and TRBJ1-3; the match to TRBD1 covers 7 bases. V was clipped by 6 bases and J by 1 base; unmatched bases: 0. The CDR3 covers 13 residues. The CDR3 DNA reads as TGTGCCAGCAGCAGGGGGTCTGGAAACACCATATATTTT. Its protein product is CASSRGSGNTIYF.

This chain joins TRBV4-3 and TRBJ2-3, with TRBD2 matching 8 bases. Germline V gene sequence: CDR1 LGHNA, CDR2 YSLEER. The CDR3 extends over 17 amino acids. V was clipped by 1 base and J by 5 bases; unmatched bases: 11. CDR3 residues: CASSQGVPGGPIDTQYF. The CDR3 DNA reads TGCGCCAGCAGCCAAGGGGTGCCGGGGGGGCCAATAGATACGCAGTATTTT.

The chain recombines TRBV15 with TRBJ2-5; TRBD2 might be the D (6 bases). Germline CDR1 is LNHNV and CDR2 is YYDKDF (reference sequence). The V end was cut by 0 bases, the J end by 5 bases, with 13 bases between. This CDR3 has 15 amino acids. In DNA, the CDR3 is TGTGCCACCAGCAGAGATCAAGGCGGGGTGGAGACCCAGTACTTC. It yields the protein CATSRDQGGVETQYF. The complete variable domain, with remaining parts taken from reference TRBV15 and TRBJ2-5, reads DAMVIQNPRYQVTQFGKPVTLSCSQTLNHNVMYWYQQKSSQAPKLLFHYYDKDFNNEADTPDNFQSRRPNTSFCFLDIRSPGLGDTAMYLCATSRDQGGVETQYFGPGTRLLVL.

The chain employs TRBV19 and TRBJ2-3, with TRBD1 matching over 9 bases. Germline trimming cut 3 bases from V and 5 bases from J; bases unmatched to any gene: 9. Germline CDR1 is LNHDA and CDR2 is SQIVND (reference sequence). The CDR3 extends over 16 amino acids. The chain's CDR3 is CASSMGTGHSQDTQYF. In DNA, the CDR3 is TGTGCCAGTAGTATGGGGACAGGGCATTCCCAAGATACGCAGTATTTT.

The chain uses TRBV12-3 or TRBV12-4 and TRBJ1-3; maybe TRBD1 (5 bases). The CDR3 runs 13 residues. Deletions cut 6 bases from V and 1 base from J, with 7 bases between. CDR3 in amino acids: CASRGVSGNTIYF. In DNA, the CDR3 is TGTGCCAGCAGGGGGGTGTCTGGAAACACCATATATTTT.

V and J are TRBV7-9 and TRBJ2-4; D unclear. V was trimmed by 2 bases and J by 6 bases, leaving 11 bases between them. CDR1 is SEHNR, CDR2 FQNEAQ, per germline (reference sequence). CDR3 length: 14 residues. This CDR3 reads CASSLIGQLNIQYF. The CDR3 nucleotides read TGTGCCAGCAGCTTAATAGGCCAGTTAAACATTCAGTACTTC.

J is TRBJ1-1 and V is TRBV5-4; D call uncertain. Trimming shortened V by 2 bases and J by 0 bases, and 11 bases separated the two germline ends. This CDR3 region has 15 residues. Germline CDR1 SGHNT, CDR2 YYREEE (reference sequence). CDR3 in amino acids: CASSFNLGMNTEAFF. For the CDR3, the DNA is TGTGCCAGCAGCTTTAATTTGGGAATGAACACTGAAGCTTTCTTT.

This clone was seen only a few times. The V gene is TRBV2, the J gene TRBJ1-6, with a tentative D call TRBD1 (5 bases). Germline CDR1 is SNHLY and CDR2 is FYNNEI. The CDR3 loop spans 16 amino acids. Between the trimmed V and J ends, which lost 2 bases and 4 bases, there was a span of 12 bases. CDR3 coding DNA: TGTGCCAGCAGTGAATGGGGGATTGAGTATAATTCACCCCTCCACTTT. Amino acid sequence: CASSEWGIEYNSPLHF.

The CDR3 reads CASSTDGNTQYF. CDR3 DNA: TGTGCCAGCAGTACCGACGGTAATACGCAGTATTTT. This chain joins TRBV7-6 and TRBJ2-3, with D unclear. The CDR3 length is 12 residues. Germline-derived CDR1 and CDR2 are SGHVS and FNYEAQ. With 6 bases removed from V and 7 bases from J, the gap between germline ends came to 11 bases. Using reference TRBV7-6 and TRBJ2-3 for the parts outside the CDR3, the full variable domain is GAGVSQSPRYKVTKRGQDVALRCDPISGHVSLYWYRQALGQGPEFLTYFNYEAQQDKSGLPNDRFSAERPEGSISTLTIQRTEQRDSAMYRCASSTDGNTQYFGPGTRLTVL.

The V and J genes are TRBV4-1 and TRBJ1-3; D possibly corresponds to TRBD1 (6 bases). With 2 bases removed from V and 7 bases from J, the gap between germline ends came to 15 bases. The CDR3 covers 15 residues. Germline CDR1 and CDR2: MGHRA and YSYEKL. The CDR3 loop reads CASSQMGAGVNTIYF. The CDR3 DNA is TGCGCCAGCAGCCAAATGGGGGCGGGGGTTAACACCATATATTTT.

The V call is TRBV27, the J call TRBJ2-4; D is uncertain. CDR1 is MNHEY and CDR2 is SMNVEV in the germline V gene (reference sequence). The CDR3 loop spans 13 amino acids. Trimming cost V 4 bases and J 9 bases, with 13 bases left between them. CDR3 coding DNA: TGTGCCAGCAGTTCGTCAGGATCGGGCATTCAGTACTTC. It encodes CASSSSGSGIQYF.

This clone appeared once. V is TRBV3-1 (or the pseudogene TRBV3-2) and J is TRBJ2-7, with 10 nucleotides matching TRBD2. Trimming removed 1 base from V and 2 bases from J; junction bases left unmatched: 5. The CDR3 sequence is 16 residues long. Germline-derived CDR1 and CDR2 are LGHDT and YNNKEL (reference sequence). The CDR3: CASSQGSGRLTYEQYF. The CDR3 DNA reads as TGTGCCAGCAGCCAAGGTAGCGGGAGGCTTACCTACGAGCAGTACTTC.

CDR3 residues: CASSFREANYGYTF. The CDR3, as DNA: TGTGCCAGCAGCTTCAGGGAAGCTAACTATGGCTACACCTTC. The chain couples TRBV5-4 to TRBJ1-2; TRBD1 is a possible D gene (5 bases). V lost 2 bases and J lost 0, with 8 bases in between. This CDR3 spans 14 amino acids. Germline V gene sequence: CDR1 SGHNT, CDR2 YYREEE (reference sequence).

The J gene is TRBJ1-3, the V gene TRBV10-3; D gene uncertain. Germline assignment: CDR1 ENHRY and CDR2 SYGVKD. Trimming took 4 bases from V and 4 from J, leaving 2 bases between them. The CDR3 is made up of 11 amino acids. CDR3 amino acids: CAISGGNTIYF. In nucleotides, the CDR3 is TGTGCCATCAGTGGCGGAAACACCATATATTTT.

This chain uses TRBV21-1 with TRBJ2-3. TRBV21-1 is recorded as a pseudogene. This CDR3 is 15 amino acids long. The CDR3 bases are TGTGCCAGCAGCAACGGGGCCCAGGGCACAGATACGCAGTATTTT. Protein: CASSNGAQGTDTQYF.

CDR3 residues: CASSPLTGGNTGELFF. The CDR3 DNA follows: TGCGCCAGCAGCCCGTTAACGGGGGGGAACACCGGGGAGCTGTTTTTT. The chain recombines TRBV5-1 with TRBJ2-2, with 7 bases fitting TRBD2. Germline CDR1 reads SGHRS; CDR2 reads YFSETQ. The CDR3 has 16 amino acids. V lost 4 bases and J lost 1; bases outside the gene matches: 7.

This clone has only one observation. The chain is built from TRBV7-9 and TRBJ2-1; TRBD2 matches 8 bases. Trimming took 6 bases from V and 5 from J; bases not matched to a gene: 9. Per germline, CDR1 SEHNR and CDR2 FQNEAQ (reference sequence). The CDR3 covers 15 residues. The CDR3 loop is CASSSGRGVNNEQFF. The CDR3 nucleotides read TGTGCCAGCAGTTCAGGGCGGGGGGTAAACAATGAGCAGTTCTTC. Full variable domain (outside the CDR3, taken from reference TRBV7-9 and TRBJ2-1): DTGVSQNPRHKITKRGQNVTFRCDPISEHNRLYWYRQTLGQGPEFLTYFQNEAQLEKSRLLSDRFSAERPKGSFSTLEIQRTEQGDSAMYLCASSSGRGVNNEQFFGPGTRLTVL.

This clone was seen a few times. V gene TRBV18 combines with J gene TRBJ2-7; weak D call: TRBD2 (6 bases). V lost 3 bases, J lost 3 bases, and 12 bases lay in between. This CDR3 has 14 amino acids. CDR1 and CDR2 from the germline V gene are KGHSH and LQKENI. CDR3 in DNA: TGTGCCAGCTCACCGGAGGGGATTCACTACGAGCAGTACTTC. Encoded protein: CASSPEGIHYEQYF.

This clone was seen only once. V usage is TRBV11-3 and J usage is TRBJ2-1, with 7 bases fitting TRBD2. In germline, CDR1 is SGHNT, CDR2 YENEEA. J was trimmed by 2 bases and V by 1 base; bases with no gene match: 2. The CDR3 has 15 residues. The CDR3 spells CASSLGGGPYNEQFF. For the CDR3, the DNA is TGTGCCAGCAGCTTAGGGGGGGGTCCCTACAATGAGCAGTTCTTC.

The rearrangement joins TRBV30 to TRBJ1-1; 7 positions match TRBD1. This CDR3 region has 12 residues. CDR1 and CDR2 (germline): GTSNPN, SVGIG (reference sequence). Losses at the gene ends were 4 bases for V and 3 bases for J; bases not matched to a gene: 2. The CDR3 reads CAWKDRYTEAFF. The CDR3 nucleotides read TGTGCCTGGAAGGACAGGTACACTGAAGCTTTCTTT.